This T cell receptor beta chain was recorded in a study of CD8+ T cells in alopecia areata. Study background: Severity scores in treated patients reflected the percentage of scalp affected. General study findings and limits: Shared TCR sequences were less clear between patients than in mice, possibly partly from HLA diversity. Higher clonality than in normal scalp was seen in lesional scalp, especially alopecia totalis/universalis.

The treatment denotes: oral pan-JAK inhibitor, 5-10 mg twice daily. PBMCs yielded sorted CD4+ and CD8+ T cells. The germline CDR1 and CDR2 sequences are SNHLY and FYNNEI. Trimming removed 4 bases from V and 5 bases from J, with 10 bases in between. This CDR3 is 13 amino acids long. About this clone: The antigen remains undetermined.

Once RNA had been extracted, it was reverse transcribed into cDNA to act as the sequencing template. Data came from immunoSEQ multiplex PCR; TCRdb stores just in-frame clones and leaves some out. This sample yields approximately 140,000 clones, of which about four fifths are seen a single time; around 25% belongs to the top ten. The rearrangement joins TRBV2 to TRBJ2-3; tentatively, D is TRBD2 (5 bases). The sequence was collected from a human donor with alopecia areata. The source material was CD8+ T cells sorted from blood, sampled at week 4, from a patient treated with tofacitinib. CDR3 coding DNA: TGTGCCAGCAGTGCGGACTCCGGAGATACGCAGTATTTT. Its translation: CASSADSGDTQYF.